The TCR beta chain under discussion was sequenced for a study of T cells after yellow fever vaccination. One entry per CDR3 protein results from TCRdb running MiXCR on the 5' RACE reads. There are 550,000 to 750,000 distinct CDR3 sequences in the sample; 13% occur only once, and over 13% lies in the top ten. This CDR3 contains 15 residues. CDR1 is DFQATT, CDR2 SNEGSKA, per germline (reference sequence). Trimming took 3 bases from V and 2 from J; bases not matched to a gene: 10. This specimen was PBMCs, taken on the day of the yellow fever booster vaccination. This chain links TRBV20-1 with TRBJ2-7; 7 bases line up with TRBD2. The clonotype comes from a man aged 30 to 39 who received the YFV17D yellow fever vaccine. CDR3 DNA sequence: TGCAGTGCTAGGGGGAGGGCCGGTCAAGCCTACGAGCAGTACTTC. Its translation: CSARGRAGQAYEQYF.